A selection of T cell receptor beta chains follows, all from one sample in a study of a mutant IDH1 vaccine in newly diagnosed glioma. The data were produced by immunoSEQ multiplex PCR, yet TCRdb's version contains in-frame clones alone and is incomplete. The sample records 45,000 to 65,000 clones, roughly 80% being singletons. These TCRs are of unknown antigen specificity. Source: PBMCs, taken from a glioma patient whose treatment included an IDH1 peptide vaccine. The receptors come from a woman between 18 and 29 years old with glioma. Some clones in this sample may be carry-over from other donors' samples. CDR3s include the opening cysteine and the closing phenylalanine or tryptophan. Each record gives: clone size, V gene, D gene, J gene, CDR3 protein, CDR3 DNA. A D gene is named only where the DNA matches it firmly. Clone size is given for some rows only: seen once, a few or many times, or a class if the clone is expanded.

abundance: .
v_gene: TRBV7-2
d_gene: TRBD1
j_gene: TRBJ2-7
CDR3aa: CASSFSRDRFYEQYF
CDR3nt: TGTGCCAGCAGCTTTTCCCGGGACAGGTTCTACGAGCAGTACTTC

abundance: .
v_gene: TRBV4-3
d_gene: .
j_gene: TRBJ1-1
CDR3aa: CASSQAQGRNTEAFF
CDR3nt: TGCGCCAGCAGCCAAGCTCAAGGGCGGAACACTGAAGCTTTCTTT

abundance: .
v_gene: TRBV2
d_gene: .
j_gene: TRBJ2-5
CDR3aa: CASKRGLPQETQYF
CDR3nt: TGTGCCAGCAAACGCGGCCTACCCCAAGAGACCCAGTACTTC

abundance: .
v_gene: TRBV7-8
d_gene: .
j_gene: TRBJ2-3
CDR3aa: CASSLASGGADTQYF
CDR3nt: TGTGCCAGCAGCTTAGCGAGTGGCGGGGCAGATACGCAGTATTTT

abundance: .
v_gene: TRBV6-5
d_gene: .
j_gene: TRBJ2-3
CDR3aa: CASSYSPVADTQYF
CDR3nt: TGTGCCAGCAGTTACTCACCCGTAGCTGATACGCAGTATTTT

abundance: .
v_gene: TRBV9
d_gene: TRBD2
j_gene: TRBJ2-1
CDR3aa: CASSATSGSRNEQFF
CDR3nt: TGTGCCAGCAGCGCGACTAGCGGGAGTCGGAATGAGCAGTTCTTC

abundance: .
v_gene: TRBV27
d_gene: .
j_gene: TRBJ2-1
CDR3aa: CASSFSGLFEQFF
CDR3nt: TGTGCCAGCAGTTTCTCCGGACTTTTCGAGCAGTTCTTC

abundance: .
v_gene: TRBV29-1
d_gene: TRBD1
j_gene: TRBJ2-2
CDR3aa: CSVLRQGVAGELFF
CDR3nt: TGCAGCGTTCTCCGACAGGGGGTCGCCGGGGAGCTGTTTTTT

abundance: .
v_gene: TRBV7-9
d_gene: TRBD1
j_gene: TRBJ1-1
CDR3aa: CASSTQTGTTTEAFF
CDR3nt: TGTGCCAGCAGCACACAGACAGGGACGACCACTGAAGCTTTCTTT

abundance: .
v_gene: TRBV27
d_gene: TRBD1
j_gene: TRBJ2-7
CDR3aa: CASMVGQGRGEQYF
CDR3nt: TGTGCCAGCATGGTCGGACAGGGTCGGGGTGAGCAGTACTTC

abundance: .
v_gene: TRBV27
d_gene: .
j_gene: TRBJ2-7
CDR3aa: CASSSLVGSAYEQYF
CDR3nt: TGTGCCAGCAGCTCCCTCGTGGGTTCAGCCTACGAGCAGTACTTC

abundance: .
v_gene: TRBV5-6
d_gene: .
j_gene: TRBJ2-5
CDR3aa: CASSLGPRETQYF
CDR3nt: TGTGCCAGCAGCTTAGGACCCCGAGAGACCCAGTACTTC

abundance: .
v_gene: TRBV5-8
d_gene: TRBD1
j_gene: TRBJ1-1
CDR3aa: CASSWGTGRNTEAFF
CDR3nt: TGTGCCAGCAGCTGGGGGACAGGGAGGAACACTGAAGCTTTCTTT

abundance: once
v_gene: TRBV6-6
d_gene: .
j_gene: TRBJ1-2
CDR3aa: CASIGGQRVRGYTF
CDR3nt: TGTGCCAGCATTGGGGGGCAAAGGGTGCGTGGCTACACCTTC

abundance: .
v_gene: TRBV7-9
d_gene: .
j_gene: TRBJ1-2
CDR3aa: CASSSSGEWDYGYTF
CDR3nt: TGTGCCAGCAGCTCTTCAGGGGAATGGGACTATGGCTACACCTTC

abundance: once
v_gene: TRBV7-8
d_gene: TRBD2
j_gene: TRBJ2-1
CDR3aa: CASSQRSGVEQFF
CDR3nt: TGTGCCAGCAGCCAGAGGAGCGGGGTTGAGCAGTTCTTC

abundance: .
v_gene: TRBV6-1
d_gene: .
j_gene: TRBJ1-4
CDR3aa: CASRPGTSNEKLFF
CDR3nt: TGTGCCAGCAGACCCGGGACATCTAATGAAAAACTGTTTTTT

abundance: .
v_gene: TRBV5-4
d_gene: TRBD2
j_gene: TRBJ2-7
CDR3aa: CASSLAGSGFTYEQYF
CDR3nt: TGTGCCAGCAGCTTGGCTGGTAGCGGGTTTACCTACGAGCAGTACTTC

abundance: once
v_gene: TRBV2
d_gene: .
j_gene: TRBJ1-6
CDR3aa: CASSEAGQGTSPLHF
CDR3nt: TGTGCCAGCAGTGAAGCGGGGCAGGGGACTTCACCCCTCCACTTT

abundance: many
v_gene: TRBV10-3
d_gene: .
j_gene: TRBJ2-2
CDR3aa: CAISESKSRDTGELFF
CDR3nt: TGTGCCATCAGTGAGTCGAAGTCTCGAGACACCGGGGAGCTGTTTTTT

abundance: .
v_gene: TRBV19
d_gene: .
j_gene: TRBJ1-2
CDR3aa: CASSTGVDEGYTF
CDR3nt: TGTGCCAGTAGCACGGGGGTTGACGAAGGCTACACCTTC

abundance: .
v_gene: TRBV10-3
d_gene: .
j_gene: TRBJ2-5
CDR3aa: CAISESISPGGETQYF
CDR3nt: TGTGCCATCAGTGAGTCGATTTCTCCAGGAGGAGAGACCCAGTACTTC

abundance: .
v_gene: TRBV19
d_gene: TRBD1
j_gene: TRBJ1-4
CDR3aa: CASSKGQGIEKLFF
CDR3nt: TGTGCCAGTAGTAAGGGACAGGGGATTGAAAAACTGTTTTTT

abundance: few
v_gene: TRBV25-1
d_gene: TRBD1
j_gene: TRBJ2-2
CDR3aa: CASSAPGGTGELFF
CDR3nt: TGTGCCAGCAGTGCCCCAGGGGGAACCGGGGAGCTGTTTTTT

abundance: .
v_gene: TRBV6-5
d_gene: .
j_gene: TRBJ2-1
CDR3aa: CASSPTSYNEQFF
CDR3nt: TGTGCCAGCAGTCCGACTAGCTACAATGAGCAGTTCTTC

abundance: once
v_gene: TRBV15
d_gene: TRBD2
j_gene: TRBJ2-5
CDR3aa: CATSWEGSGGETQYF
CDR3nt: TGTGCCACCAGCTGGGAGGGGTCCGGGGGAGAGACCCAGTACTTC

abundance: .
v_gene: TRBV29-1
d_gene: TRBD2
j_gene: TRBJ2-2
CDR3aa: CSVGSLAGPPGELFF
CDR3nt: TGCAGCGTTGGTTCACTAGCGGGACCTCCCGGGGAGCTGTTTTTT

abundance: .
v_gene: TRBV11-2
d_gene: .
j_gene: TRBJ1-2
CDR3aa: CASSLVVGGGSYGYTF
CDR3nt: TGTGCCAGCAGCTTAGTAGTGGGTGGCGGGAGCTATGGCTACACCTTC

abundance: .
v_gene: TRBV4-2
d_gene: .
j_gene: TRBJ1-6
CDR3aa: CASSQDEGTGNSPLHF
CDR3nt: TGTGCCAGCAGCCAAGATGAAGGAACAGGGAATTCACCCCTCCACTTT

abundance: once
v_gene: TRBV7-8
d_gene: .
j_gene: TRBJ1-5
CDR3aa: CASSLALERYSNQPQHF
CDR3nt: TGTGCCAGCAGCTTAGCCCTAGAAAGATATAGCAATCAGCCCCAGCATTTT

abundance: .
v_gene: TRBV11-2
d_gene: TRBD1
j_gene: TRBJ1-5
CDR3aa: CASSVNRGGNQPQHF
CDR3nt: TGTGCCAGCAGCGTAAACAGGGGAGGCAATCAGCCCCAGCATTTT

abundance: few
v_gene: TRBV6-5
d_gene: TRBD1
j_gene: TRBJ1-4
CDR3aa: CASSYSRTRGDEKLFF
CDR3nt: TGTGCCAGCAGTTACTCGCGGACCAGGGGGGATGAAAAACTGTTTTTT

abundance: once
v_gene: TRBV7-2
d_gene: .
j_gene: TRBJ2-5
CDR3aa: CASSLGAGAGETQYF
CDR3nt: TGTGCCAGCAGCTTAGGGGCGGGGGCCGGGGAGACCCAGTACTTC

abundance: .
v_gene: TRBV11-3
d_gene: TRBD1
j_gene: TRBJ1-1
CDR3aa: CASSSGQGGSTEAFF
CDR3nt: TGTGCCAGCAGCTCCGGACAGGGGGGTTCAACTGAAGCTTTCTTT

abundance: once
v_gene: TRBV6-1
d_gene: TRBD1
j_gene: TRBJ2-7
CDR3aa: CASLLTGGSYEQYF
CDR3nt: TGTGCCAGCTTATTAACAGGGGGCTCCTACGAGCAGTACTTC

abundance: once
v_gene: TRBV7-9
d_gene: .
j_gene: TRBJ1-2
CDR3aa: CASTGYSYGYTF
CDR3nt: TGTGCCAGCACCGGATACTCCTATGGCTACACCTTC

abundance: .
v_gene: TRBV4-1
d_gene: TRBD2
j_gene: TRBJ2-7
CDR3aa: CASSQDGSGLAAEQYF
CDR3nt: TGCGCCAGCAGCCAAGATGGGAGTGGGCTAGCGGCCGAGCAGTACTTC

abundance: .
v_gene: TRBV5-1
d_gene: .
j_gene: TRBJ1-4
CDR3aa: CASSLGFGTPLNEKLFF
CDR3nt: TGCGCCAGCAGCTTGGGCTTTGGGACACCTCTTAATGAAAAACTGTTTTTT

abundance: few
v_gene: TRBV30
d_gene: .
j_gene: TRBJ1-1
CDR3aa: CAWSRGRAEAFF
CDR3nt: TGTGCCTGGAGTAGGGGACGGGCTGAAGCTTTCTTT

abundance: .
v_gene: TRBV15
d_gene: .
j_gene: TRBJ1-3
CDR3aa: CATSRGRGNTIYF
CDR3nt: TGTGCCACCAGCAGGGGCCGAGGGAACACCATATATTTT

abundance: .
v_gene: TRBV7-9
d_gene: .
j_gene: TRBJ2-7
CDR3aa: CASSLRKTYEQYF
CDR3nt: TGTGCCAGCAGCCTCCGGAAAACCTACGAGCAGTACTTC

abundance: .
v_gene: TRBV13
d_gene: .
j_gene: TRBJ1-2
CDR3aa: CASSLPSTLGYTF
CDR3nt: TGTGCCAGCAGCTTACCTTCGACACTCGGCTACACCTTC

abundance: few
v_gene: TRBV19
d_gene: .
j_gene: TRBJ1-5
CDR3aa: CASSIRWADQPQHF
CDR3nt: TGTGCCAGTAGTATAAGGTGGGCGGATCAGCCCCAGCATTTT

abundance: .
v_gene: TRBV5-4
d_gene: TRBD1
j_gene: TRBJ1-1
CDR3aa: CASSEDRDYTEAFF
CDR3nt: TGTGCCAGCAGCGAGGACAGGGATTACACTGAAGCTTTCTTT

abundance: few
v_gene: TRBV7-2
d_gene: .
j_gene: TRBJ1-2
CDR3aa: CASTAEGYTF
CDR3nt: TGTGCCAGCACCGCGGAGGGCTACACCTTC

abundance: .
v_gene: TRBV19
d_gene: .
j_gene: TRBJ1-2
CDR3aa: CASSAGPYFGYTF
CDR3nt: TGTGCCAGTAGTGCGGGGCCCTACTTTGGCTACACCTTC

abundance: few
v_gene: TRBV18
d_gene: .
j_gene: TRBJ2-2
CDR3aa: CASSLDGVYAGELFF
CDR3nt: TGTGCCAGCTCACTGGACGGAGTTTACGCCGGGGAGCTGTTTTTT

abundance: .
v_gene: TRBV27
d_gene: .
j_gene: TRBJ2-1
CDR3aa: CASSLWFSPGNEQFF
CDR3nt: TGTGCCAGCAGTTTATGGTTCTCCCCTGGCAATGAGCAGTTCTTC

abundance: .
v_gene: TRBV7-9
d_gene: .
j_gene: TRBJ2-3
CDR3aa: CASSFADTQYF
CDR3nt: TGTGCCAGCAGCTTTGCGGATACGCAGTATTTT

abundance: .
v_gene: TRBV7-8
d_gene: TRBD1
j_gene: TRBJ2-5
CDR3aa: CATATRGREETQYF
CDR3nt: TGTGCCACCGCCACCAGGGGGCGGGAAGAGACCCAGTACTTC

abundance: .
v_gene: TRBV19
d_gene: TRBD1
j_gene: TRBJ2-7
CDR3aa: CASSPQDRIYEQYF
CDR3nt: TGTGCCAGTAGTCCCCAGGACAGGATTTACGAGCAGTACTTC

abundance: .
v_gene: TRBV4-1
d_gene: TRBD2
j_gene: TRBJ2-3
CDR3aa: CASSPLAGGSTDTQYF
CDR3nt: TGCGCCAGCAGCCCACTAGCGGGGGGGAGCACAGATACGCAGTATTTT

abundance: .
v_gene: TRBV5-4
d_gene: .
j_gene: TRBJ2-3
CDR3aa: CASSLARATDTQYF
CDR3nt: TGTGCCAGCAGCTTGGCCAGGGCTACAGATACGCAGTATTTT